These 9 T cell receptor beta chains were sequenced from one sample in a study of T cell repertoires in cytomegalovirus infection. MiXCR, run by TCRdb on the reads, gives a single entry per CDR3 protein. This sample has around 630,000 distinct CDR3 sequences, with 24% found just once. The sequencing sample was made of CD8+ T cells from PBMCs. The receptors come from a human donor in good health (CMV status not recorded). Some clones in this sample may be carry-over from other donors' samples.

The chain combines TRBV20-1 with TRBJ2-7; D is possibly TRBD1 (6 bases). Germline loops: CDR1 DFQATT, CDR2 SNEGSKA (reference sequence). The CDR3 runs to 13 residues. Trimming removed 5 bases from V and 0 bases from J, with 11 bases in between. CDR3 nucleotides: TGCAGTGCTCTCGACAGGAACTCCTACGAGCAGTACTTC. It is translated as CSALDRNSYEQYF.

This clonotype appeared many times. The genes are TRBV19 and TRBJ1-1; 7 nucleotides align to TRBD1. The germline gives CDR1 LNHDA, CDR2 SQIVND (reference sequence). The CDR3 spans 15 residues. V lost 1 base to trimming and J lost 4 bases; unmatched junction nucleotides: 6. The CDR3 protein is CASSIAGTAFTEAFF. CDR3 coding DNA: TGTGCCAGTAGTATAGCGGGGACAGCGTTCACTGAAGCTTTCTTT.

This clonotype was recorded once. The chain joins TRBV10-3 to TRBJ2-7; D gene unclear. Germline CDR1 is ENHRY and CDR2 is SYGVKD. The CDR3 sequence is 15 residues long. The germline V and J ends were trimmed by 3 bases and 0 bases, with 12 bases remaining between them. CDR3 sequence: CAISDNRPSSYEQYF. CDR3 in DNA: TGTGCCATCAGTGACAACAGACCGAGCTCCTACGAGCAGTACTTC.

This clonotype was observed a few times. J is TRBJ2-7 and V is TRBV29-1; weak D call: TRBD2 (6 bases). The germline CDR1 and CDR2 sequences are SQVTM and ANQGSEA. Trimming took off 7 bases at V and 2 bases at J, with 15 bases between the two ends. This CDR3 is 13 amino acids long. This CDR3 is CSARGGTPYEQYF. The CDR3 DNA reads TGCAGCGCCCGTGGGGGGACCCCCTACGAGCAGTACTTC.

This chain joins TRBV5-4 and TRBJ1-6; D is uncertain. Trimming left V 4 bases short and J 6 bases short, with 11 bases between. Per germline, CDR1 SGHNT and CDR2 YYREEE (reference sequence). This CDR3 spans 14 amino acids. Written as DNA, the CDR3 is TGTGCCAGCAGCCGACCGGGATCTAATTCACCCCTCCACTTT. Translating gives CASSRPGSNSPLHF.

The V and J genes are TRBV20-1 and TRBJ2-5; 13 bases match TRBD2. CDR3 size: 17 residues. The ends lost 1 base at V and 5 bases at J; junction bases unmatched: 10. Germline V CDR1 and CDR2: DFQATT, SNEGSKA (reference sequence). The CDR3 region has the DNA TGCAGTGCTAGAGCTACTAGCGGGGGGGAGTGGTGGGAGACCCAGTACTTC. Amino acids: CSARATSGGEWWETQYF.

This clonotype appeared a few times. CDR3 bases: TGTGCCAGCAGTCAACTACAGGCTGGAGGGAACACTGAAGCTTTCTTT. It specifies CASSQLQAGGNTEAFF. J is TRBJ1-1 and V is TRBV6-6, with D possibly being TRBD1 (5 bases). Germline CDR1 is MNHNY and CDR2 is SVGAGI (reference sequence). V was shortened by 5 bases and J by 1 base, with 17 bases between the two germline ends. The CDR3 has 16 amino acids.

This clonotype was recorded only once. A much larger clone lies one base from this, so it may be a read error. Without the conserved terminal phenylalanine or tryptophan, this CDR3 likely stems from a read error. V usage is TRBV12-3 or TRBV12-4 and J usage is TRBJ1-1; 9 bases are shared with TRBD1. This CDR3 contains 16 residues. The V segment lost 5 bases and the J segment 3 bases; nucleotides outside the gene matches: 10. The CDR3 DNA sequence: TGTGCCAGCAGTATTCCCCGGGACAGGGAATACACTGAAGCTTTCTCT. Translation gives CASSIPRDREYTEAFS.

At least ten counts were recorded for this clonotype. This chain connects TRBV7-6 to TRBJ2-2; unclear D gene. The germline V and J ends were trimmed by 5 bases and 1 base, with 11 bases remaining between them. Germline V gives CDR1 SGHVS, CDR2 FNYEAQ. The CDR3 has 15 residues. The CDR3 nucleotides are TGTGCCAGCAGCCCATTTCTCGAGAACACCGGGGAGCTGTTTTTT. Translating gives CASSPFLENTGELFF.